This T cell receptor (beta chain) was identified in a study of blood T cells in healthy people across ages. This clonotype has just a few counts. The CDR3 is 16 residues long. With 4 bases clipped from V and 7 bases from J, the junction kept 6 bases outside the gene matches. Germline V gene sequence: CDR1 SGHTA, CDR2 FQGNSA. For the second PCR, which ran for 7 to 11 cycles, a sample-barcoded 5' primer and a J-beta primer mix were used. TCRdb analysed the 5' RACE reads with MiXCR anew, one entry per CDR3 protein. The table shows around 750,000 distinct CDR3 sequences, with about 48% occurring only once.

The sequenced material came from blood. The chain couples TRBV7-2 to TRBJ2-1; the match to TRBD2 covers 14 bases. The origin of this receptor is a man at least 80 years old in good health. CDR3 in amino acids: CASSSGLAGAGNEQFF. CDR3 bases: TGTGCCAGCAGCTCGGGACTAGCGGGAGCGGGTAATGAGCAGTTCTTC. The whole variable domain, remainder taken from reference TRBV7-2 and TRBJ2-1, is GAGVSQSPSNKVTEKGKDVELRCDPISGHTALYWYRQSLGQGLEFLIYFQGNSAPDKSGLPSDRFSAERTGGSVSTLTIQRTQQEDSAVYLCASSSGLAGAGNEQFFGPGTRLTVL.